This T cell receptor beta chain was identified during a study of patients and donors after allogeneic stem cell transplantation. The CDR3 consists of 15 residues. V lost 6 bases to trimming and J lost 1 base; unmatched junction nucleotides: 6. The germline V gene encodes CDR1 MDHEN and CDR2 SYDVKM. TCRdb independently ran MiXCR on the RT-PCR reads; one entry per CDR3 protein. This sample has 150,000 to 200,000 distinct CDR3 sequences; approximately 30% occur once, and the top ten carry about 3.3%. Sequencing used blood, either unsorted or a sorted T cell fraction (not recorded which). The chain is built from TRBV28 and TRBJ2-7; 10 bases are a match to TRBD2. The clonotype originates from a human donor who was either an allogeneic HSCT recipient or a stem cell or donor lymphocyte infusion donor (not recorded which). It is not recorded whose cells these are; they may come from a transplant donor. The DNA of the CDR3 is TGTGCCAGCAGGGCCGGGACTAGCGCTTCCTACGAGCAGTACTTC. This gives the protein CASRAGTSASYEQYF. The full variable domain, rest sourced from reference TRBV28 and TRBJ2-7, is DVKVTQSSRYLVKRTGEKVFLECVQDMDHENMFWYRQDPGLGLRLIYFSYDVKMKEKGDIPEGYSVSREKKERFSLILESASTNQTSMYLCASRAGTSASYEQYFGPGTRLTVT.